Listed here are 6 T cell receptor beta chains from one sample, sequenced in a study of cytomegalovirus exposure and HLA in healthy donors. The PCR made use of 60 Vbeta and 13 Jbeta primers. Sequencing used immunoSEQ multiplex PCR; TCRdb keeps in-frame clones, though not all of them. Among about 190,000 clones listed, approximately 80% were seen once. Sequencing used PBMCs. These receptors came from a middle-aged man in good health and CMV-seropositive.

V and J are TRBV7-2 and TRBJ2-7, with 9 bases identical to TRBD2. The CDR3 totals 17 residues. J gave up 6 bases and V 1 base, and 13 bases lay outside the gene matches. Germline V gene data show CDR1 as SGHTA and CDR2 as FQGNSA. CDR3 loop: CASSLGGRGGLYSEQYF. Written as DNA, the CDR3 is TGTGCCAGCAGCTTAGGCGGGCGGGGGGGCCTTTATTCCGAGCAGTACTTC.

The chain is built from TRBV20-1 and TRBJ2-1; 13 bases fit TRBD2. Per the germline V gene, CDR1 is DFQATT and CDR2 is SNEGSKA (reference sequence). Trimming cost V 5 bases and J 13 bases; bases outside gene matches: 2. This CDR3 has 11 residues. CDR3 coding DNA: TGCAGTGCTGGGACTAGCGGGGCTCAGTTCTTC. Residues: CSAGTSGAQFF.

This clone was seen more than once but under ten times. CDR3 nucleotide sequence: TGTGCCTGGAGCCTGGGGGCGGATCGGGGCTACACCTTC. Amino acid sequence: CAWSLGADRGYTF. The chain links TRBV30 to TRBJ1-2, with a possible D match to TRBD1 (6 bases). This CDR3 has 13 residues. The germline V gene encodes CDR1 GTSNPN and CDR2 SVGIG (reference sequence). The germline V and J ends were trimmed by 3 bases and 8 bases, with 16 bases remaining between them.

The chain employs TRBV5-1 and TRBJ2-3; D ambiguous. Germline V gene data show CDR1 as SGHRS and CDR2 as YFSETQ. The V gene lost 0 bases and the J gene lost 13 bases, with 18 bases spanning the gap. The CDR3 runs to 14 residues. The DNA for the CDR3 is TGCGCCAGCAGCTTGGACACACAGCCACCGGTGGAGTATTTT. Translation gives CASSLDTQPPVEYF.

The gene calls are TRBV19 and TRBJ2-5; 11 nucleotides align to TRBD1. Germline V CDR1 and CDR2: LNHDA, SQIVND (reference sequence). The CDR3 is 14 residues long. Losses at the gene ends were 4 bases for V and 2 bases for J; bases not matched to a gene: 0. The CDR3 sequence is CASSRDRGQETQYF. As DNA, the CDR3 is TGTGCCAGTAGTAGGGACAGGGGGCAAGAGACCCAGTACTTC.

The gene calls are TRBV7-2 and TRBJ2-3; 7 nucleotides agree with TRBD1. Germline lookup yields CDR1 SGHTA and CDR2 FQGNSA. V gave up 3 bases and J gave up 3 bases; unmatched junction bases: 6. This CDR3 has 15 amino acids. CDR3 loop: CASSFRRGPTDTQYF. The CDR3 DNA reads TGTGCCAGCAGCTTTCGAAGGGGGCCTACAGATACGCAGTATTTT.